This T cell receptor beta chain was profiled in a study of regulatory T cells in long-lasting Graves disease. The table lists this clonotype with many counts. Time point defined: newly diagnosed GD, antithyroid drugs for less than 3 months. RNA isolated from PBMCs was used to make the TCR library. Patient provenance is recorded as an endocrinology department in Xi'an, China. EDTA tubes held approximately 10 milliliters of peripheral blood from each patient. With iRepertoire HTBI primers and Arm-PCR of CDR3 regions, TCR beta libraries were built. TCRdb reprocessed the multiplex PCR reads via MiXCR and lists one record per CDR3 protein. The profile shows 250,000 to 300,000 distinct CDR3 sequences, 18% of them singletons. Germline-derived CDR1 and CDR2 are MNHNS and SASEGT. Trimming cost V 7 bases and J 0 bases; bases outside gene matches: 7. The CDR3 sequence is 15 residues long. The same data also went into a second study, on T cells in Graves' hyperthyroidism and ophthalmopathy. This second report adds: By a 13 V-J model, ophthalmopathy was set apart from stable hyperthyroidism.

The J gene is TRBJ1-2, the V gene TRBV6-1, with 8 positions matching TRBD1. The starting material was peripheral blood mononuclear cells (PBMCs), obtained at new diagnosis, from a patient treated with antithyroid drugs. The clonotype originates from a young woman with Graves disease. CDR3 region: CASKVGQATNYGYTF. CDR3 nucleotides: TGTGCCAGCAAAGTGGGACAGGCGACTAACTATGGCTACACCTTC.